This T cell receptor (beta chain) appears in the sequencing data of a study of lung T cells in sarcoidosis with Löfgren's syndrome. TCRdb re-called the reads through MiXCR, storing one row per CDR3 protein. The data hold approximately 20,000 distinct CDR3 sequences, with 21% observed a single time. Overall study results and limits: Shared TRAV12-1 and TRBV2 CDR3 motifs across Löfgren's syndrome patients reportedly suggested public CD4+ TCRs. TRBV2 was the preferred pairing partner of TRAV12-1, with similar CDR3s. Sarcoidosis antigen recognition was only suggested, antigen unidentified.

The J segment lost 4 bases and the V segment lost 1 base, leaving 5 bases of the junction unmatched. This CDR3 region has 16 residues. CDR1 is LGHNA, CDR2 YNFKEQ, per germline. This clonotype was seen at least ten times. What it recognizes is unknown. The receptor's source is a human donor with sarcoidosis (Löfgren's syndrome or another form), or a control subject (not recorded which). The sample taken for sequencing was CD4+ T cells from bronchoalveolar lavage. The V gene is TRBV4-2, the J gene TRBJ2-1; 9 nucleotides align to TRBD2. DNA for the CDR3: TGTGCCAGCAGCCAAGCTGCCGCGGGAGGGTACAATGAGCAGTTCTTC. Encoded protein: CASSQAAAGGYNEQFF.